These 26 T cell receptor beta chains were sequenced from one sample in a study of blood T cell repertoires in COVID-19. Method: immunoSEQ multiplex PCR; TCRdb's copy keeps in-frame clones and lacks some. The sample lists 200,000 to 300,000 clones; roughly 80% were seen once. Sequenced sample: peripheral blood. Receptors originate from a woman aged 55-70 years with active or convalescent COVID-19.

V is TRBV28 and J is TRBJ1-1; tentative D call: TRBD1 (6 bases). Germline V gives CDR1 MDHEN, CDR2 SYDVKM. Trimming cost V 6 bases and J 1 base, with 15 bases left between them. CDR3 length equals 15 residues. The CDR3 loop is CASSPPGVRNTEAFF. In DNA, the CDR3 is TGTGCCAGCAGCCCCCCAGGGGTAAGGAACACTGAAGCTTTCTTT.

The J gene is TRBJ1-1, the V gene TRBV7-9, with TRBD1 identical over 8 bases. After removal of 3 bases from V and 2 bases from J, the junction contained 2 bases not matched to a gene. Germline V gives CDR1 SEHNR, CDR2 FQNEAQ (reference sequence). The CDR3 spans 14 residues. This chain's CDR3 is CASSLGQVNTEAFF. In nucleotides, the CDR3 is TGTGCCAGCAGCTTGGGACAGGTTAACACTGAAGCTTTCTTT.

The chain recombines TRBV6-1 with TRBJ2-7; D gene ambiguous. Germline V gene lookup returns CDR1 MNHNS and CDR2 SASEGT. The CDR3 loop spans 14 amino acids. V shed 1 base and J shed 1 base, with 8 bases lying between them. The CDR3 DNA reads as TGTGCCAGCAGTGAAGGGGCAGTTTCCTACGAGCAGTACTTC. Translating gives CASSEGAVSYEQYF.

CDR3 coding DNA: TGTGCCAGCATGGCGGGTGACTCCTACAATGAGCAGTTCTTC. This encodes CASMAGDSYNEQFF. The gene calls are TRBV2 and TRBJ2-1; D is perhaps TRBD2 (5 bases). The V and J ends lost 7 bases and 0 bases respectively, with 10 bases between them. Germline CDR1 is SNHLY and CDR2 is FYNNEI. CDR3 size: 14 residues.

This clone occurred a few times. CDR3: CASSLSRFTGELFF. The CDR3, as DNA: TGTGCCAGCAGCTTGAGTCGGTTCACCGGGGAGCTGTTTTTT. The rearrangement uses TRBV5-4 and TRBJ2-2, with D unresolved. From germline, CDR1 is SGHNT and CDR2 YYREEE (reference sequence). V was pared by 1 base and J by 4 bases, with 8 bases between. The CDR3 covers 14 residues.

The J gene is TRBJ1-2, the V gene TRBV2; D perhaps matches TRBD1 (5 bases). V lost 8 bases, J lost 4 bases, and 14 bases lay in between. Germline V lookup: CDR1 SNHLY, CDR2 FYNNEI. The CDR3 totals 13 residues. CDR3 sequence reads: CASGQAQGYGYTF. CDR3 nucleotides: TGTGCCAGCGGGCAGGCCCAGGGCTATGGCTACACCTTC.

The CDR3 is CSVVAGATDTQYF. CDR3 nucleotide sequence: TGCAGCGTGGTAGCGGGGGCGACAGATACGCAGTATTTT. The chain links TRBV29-1 to TRBJ2-3, with 9 nucleotides matching TRBD2. The germline CDR1 and CDR2 sequences are SQVTM and ANQGSEA. The CDR3 consists of 13 residues. V gave up 6 bases and J gave up 3 bases; unmatched junction bases: 4.

In DNA, the CDR3 is TGTGCCACCAGTGACCACAGGGGAGGCAATCAGCCCCAGCATTTT. Translation gives CATSDHRGGNQPQHF. This chain joins TRBV24-1 and TRBJ1-5; TRBD1 agrees at 7 bases. The CDR3 length is 15 residues. Trimming at V came to 4 bases and at J to 2 bases, leaving 4 bases not matched to a gene. Germline lookup yields CDR1 KGHDR and CDR2 SFDVKD.

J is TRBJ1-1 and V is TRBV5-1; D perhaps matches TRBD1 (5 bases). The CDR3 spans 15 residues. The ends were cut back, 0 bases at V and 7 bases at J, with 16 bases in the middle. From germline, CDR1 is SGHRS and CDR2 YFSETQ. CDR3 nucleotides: TGCGCCAGCAGCTTGGCTTACGGACGACAGAATGAAGCTTTCTTT. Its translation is CASSLAYGRQNEAFF.

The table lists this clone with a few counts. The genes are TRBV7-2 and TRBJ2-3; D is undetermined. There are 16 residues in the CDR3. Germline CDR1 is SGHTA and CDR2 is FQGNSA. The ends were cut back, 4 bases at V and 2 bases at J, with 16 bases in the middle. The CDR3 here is CASSSNLNLPTDTQYF. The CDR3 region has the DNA TGTGCCAGCAGCTCAAACTTGAACCTACCCACAGATACGCAGTATTTT.

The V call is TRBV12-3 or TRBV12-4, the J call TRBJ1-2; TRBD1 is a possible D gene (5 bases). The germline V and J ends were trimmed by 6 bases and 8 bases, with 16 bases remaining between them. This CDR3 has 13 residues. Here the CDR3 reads CASSLVGGEGYTF. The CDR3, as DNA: TGTGCCAGCAGCCTCGTGGGGGGGGAAGGCTACACCTTC.

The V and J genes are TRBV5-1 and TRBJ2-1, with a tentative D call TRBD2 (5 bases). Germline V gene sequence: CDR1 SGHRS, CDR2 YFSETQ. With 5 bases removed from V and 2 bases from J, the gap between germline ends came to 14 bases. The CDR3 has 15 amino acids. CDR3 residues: CASSSSGRTYNEQFF. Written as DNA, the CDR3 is TGCGCCAGCAGTTCCTCGGGGAGAACCTACAATGAGCAGTTCTTC.

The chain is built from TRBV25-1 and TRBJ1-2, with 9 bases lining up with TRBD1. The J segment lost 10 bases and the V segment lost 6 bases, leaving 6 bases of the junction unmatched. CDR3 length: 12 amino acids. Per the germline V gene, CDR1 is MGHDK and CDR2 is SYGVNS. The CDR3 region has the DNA TGTGCCAGCAGCGGACAGGGGATCGTCTACACCTTC. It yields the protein CASSGQGIVYTF.

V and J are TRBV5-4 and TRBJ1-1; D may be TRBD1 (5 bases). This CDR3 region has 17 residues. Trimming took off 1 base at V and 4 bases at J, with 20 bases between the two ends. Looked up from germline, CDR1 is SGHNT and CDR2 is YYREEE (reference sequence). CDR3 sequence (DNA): TGTGCCAGCAGCTTGCATGGGGGGAGGTCGGCGGGCACTGAAGCTTTCTTT. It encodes CASSLHGGRSAGTEAFF.

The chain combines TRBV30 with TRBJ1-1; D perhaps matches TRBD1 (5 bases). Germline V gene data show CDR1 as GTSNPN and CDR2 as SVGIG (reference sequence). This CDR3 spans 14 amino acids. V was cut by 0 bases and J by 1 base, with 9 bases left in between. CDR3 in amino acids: CAWSVLRGNTEAFF. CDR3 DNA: TGTGCCTGGAGTGTACTTAGGGGGAACACTGAAGCTTTCTTT.

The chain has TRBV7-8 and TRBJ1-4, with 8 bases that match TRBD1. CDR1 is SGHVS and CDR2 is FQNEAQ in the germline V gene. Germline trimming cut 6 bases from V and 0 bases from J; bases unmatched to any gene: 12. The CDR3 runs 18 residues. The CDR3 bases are TGTGCCAGCAGGAACCGGCACAGGGGGTCGCCAACTAATGAAAAACTGTTTTTT. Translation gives CASRNRHRGSPTNEKLFF.

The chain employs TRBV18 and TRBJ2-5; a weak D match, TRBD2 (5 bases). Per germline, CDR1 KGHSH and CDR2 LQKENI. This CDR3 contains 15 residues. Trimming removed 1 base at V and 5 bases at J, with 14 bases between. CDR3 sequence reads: CASSPLNTRGETQYF. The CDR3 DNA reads TGTGCCAGCTCACCACTTAATACCCGCGGGGAGACCCAGTACTTC.

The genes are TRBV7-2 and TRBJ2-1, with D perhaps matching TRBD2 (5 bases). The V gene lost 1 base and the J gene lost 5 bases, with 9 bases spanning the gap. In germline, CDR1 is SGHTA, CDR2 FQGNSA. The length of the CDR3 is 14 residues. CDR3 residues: CASSLGPGNNEQFF. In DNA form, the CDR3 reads TGTGCCAGCAGCTTAGGCCCCGGGAACAATGAGCAGTTCTTC.

CDR3: CASSPGTGYEQYF. CDR3 nucleotide sequence: TGTGCCAGCAGCCCCGGGACAGGGTACGAGCAGTACTTC. This chain joins TRBV27 and TRBJ2-7, with 9 bases aligning to TRBD1. The V segment lost 6 bases and the J segment 4 bases; nucleotides outside the gene matches: 4. Per germline, CDR1 MNHEY and CDR2 SMNVEV (reference sequence). CDR3 size: 13 residues.

CDR3 amino acids: CASSQTGTNEKLFF. The CDR3 DNA is TGTGCCAGCAGCCAAACAGGCACGAATGAAAAACTGTTTTTT. This chain links TRBV16 with TRBJ1-4; D perhaps matches TRBD1 (5 bases). Germline loops: CDR1 KGHSY, CDR2 FQNENV. Trimming removed 2 bases at V and 5 bases at J, with 9 bases between. The CDR3 runs 14 residues.

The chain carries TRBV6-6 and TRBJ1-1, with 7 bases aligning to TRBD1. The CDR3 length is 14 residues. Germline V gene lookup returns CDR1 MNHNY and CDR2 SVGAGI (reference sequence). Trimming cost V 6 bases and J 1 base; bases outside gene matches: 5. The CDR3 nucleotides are TGTGCCAGCAGACGGGACAGTTGGAACACTGAAGCTTTCTTT. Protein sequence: CASRRDSWNTEAFF.

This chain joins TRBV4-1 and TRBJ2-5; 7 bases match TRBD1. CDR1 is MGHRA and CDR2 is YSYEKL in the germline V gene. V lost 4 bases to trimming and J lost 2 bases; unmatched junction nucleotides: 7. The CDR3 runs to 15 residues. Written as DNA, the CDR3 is TGCGCCAGCAGCCCACAGGGGTTAAATCAAGAGACCCAGTACTTC. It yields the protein CASSPQGLNQETQYF.

The CDR3 sequence is CAWSVQGDTEAFF. The CDR3 region has the DNA TGTGCCTGGAGTGTACAAGGGGACACTGAAGCTTTCTTT. This rearrangement joins TRBV30 to TRBJ1-1, with a possible D match to TRBD1 (5 bases). CDR1 is GTSNPN and CDR2 is SVGIG in the germline V gene (reference sequence). Trimming shortened V by 0 bases and J by 3 bases, and 8 bases separated the two germline ends. This CDR3 has 13 amino acids. Complete variable domain (other parts from reference TRBV30 and TRBJ1-1): SQTIHQWPATLVQPVGSPLSLECTVEGTSNPNLYWYRQAAGRGLQLLFYSVGIGQISSEVPQNLSASRPQDRQFILSSKKLLLSDSGFYLCAWSVQGDTEAFFGQGTRLTVV.

The CDR3 here is CATSSPDRGETQYF. The CDR3 nucleotides are TGTGCCACCAGCAGCCCCGACAGGGGAGAGACCCAGTACTTC. The chain is built from TRBV15 and TRBJ2-5, with 8 bases identical to TRBD1. The V and J ends lost 3 bases and 4 bases, in that order; junction bases with no gene match: 4. From germline, CDR1 is LNHNV and CDR2 YYDKDF (reference sequence). The CDR3 has 14 amino acids.

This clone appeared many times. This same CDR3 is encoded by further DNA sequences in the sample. The CDR3 loop is CASSLSSRAGYTF. CDR3 coding DNA: TGTGCCAGCAGTTTATCATCCAGGGCCGGCTACACCTTC. The J gene is TRBJ1-2, the V gene TRBV28; perhaps TRBD1 as D (5 bases). The CDR3 runs to 13 residues. Trimming cost V 1 base and J 8 bases, with 11 bases left between them. Germline V gives CDR1 MDHEN, CDR2 SYDVKM.

The CDR3 reads CASRSPPSGGNNEQFF. The DNA of the CDR3 is TGTGCCAGCAGATCCCCTCCTAGCGGGGGGAACAATGAGCAGTTCTTC. The chain employs TRBV5-4 and TRBJ2-1; 11 bases map to TRBD2. Germline values: CDR1 SGHNT, CDR2 YYREEE (reference sequence). The V and J ends lost 5 bases and 5 bases, in that order; junction bases with no gene match: 9. The CDR3 is 16 amino acids.